Shown below are 24 T cell receptor beta chains from a single sample sequenced in a study of cytomegalovirus exposure and HLA in healthy donors. Amplification used 60 Vbeta primers and 13 Jbeta primers. Method: immunoSEQ multiplex PCR; TCRdb's copy keeps in-frame clones and lacks some. The sample's table shows around 35,000 clones. Sequencing input: PBMCs. Receptors were obtained from a woman aged 40-49 years in good health and CMV-seropositive.

The CDR3 protein is CASRGGYQETQYF. DNA for the CDR3: TGTGCCAGTCGTGGGGGGTACCAAGAGACCCAGTACTTC. V is TRBV6-6 and J is TRBJ2-5, with D perhaps TRBD2 (6 bases). The CDR3 is made up of 13 amino acids. Germline V CDR1 and CDR2: MNHNY, SVGAGI (reference sequence). The ends were cut back, 9 bases at V and 0 bases at J, with 11 bases in the middle.

The chain employs TRBV29-1 and TRBJ1-4; a possible D gene is TRBD1 (5 bases). V lost 7 bases and J 7 bases, leaving 16 bases between the germline ends. There are 13 residues in the CDR3. The germline gives CDR1 SQVTM, CDR2 ANQGSEA. The CDR3 DNA is TGCAGCGGGGGGGGTGCCGTCGGTGAAAAACTGTTTTTT. This translates into CSGGGAVGEKLFF.

This chain uses TRBV5-1 with TRBJ2-2, with TRBD2 identical over 10 bases. This CDR3 spans 18 amino acids. From germline, CDR1 is SGHRS and CDR2 YFSETQ. The ends lost 4 bases at V and 4 bases at J; junction bases unmatched: 13. The CDR3 region is CASSPGLLAGPGTGELFF. In DNA, the CDR3 is TGCGCCAGCAGCCCCGGATTACTAGCGGGGCCCGGCACCGGGGAGCTGTTTTTT.

This rearrangement joins TRBV2 to TRBJ2-1; D is ambiguous. Trimming left V 6 bases short and J 4 bases short, with 4 bases between. CDR3 length: 11 residues. Germline V gives CDR1 SNHLY, CDR2 FYNNEI. The CDR3 loop reads CASRTYNEQFF. For the CDR3, the DNA is TGTGCCAGCAGGACATACAATGAGCAGTTCTTC.

The chain has TRBV7-2 and TRBJ1-5; possibly TRBD1 for D (5 bases). The V end lost 2 bases, the J end lost 4 bases, and 21 bases lay between the germline ends. The CDR3 is made up of 18 amino acids. Germline values: CDR1 SGHTA, CDR2 FQGNSA. CDR3 residues: CASSLTGGSGRGNQPQHF. CDR3 sequence (DNA): TGTGCCAGCAGCTTAACCGGGGGTAGTGGACGGGGAAATCAGCCCCAGCATTTT.

This chain links TRBV5-1 with TRBJ2-1; 8 positions match TRBD2. This CDR3 comprises 15 residues. The germline gives CDR1 SGHRS, CDR2 YFSETQ. V shed 2 bases and J 5 bases; nucleotides not matched to a gene: 6. The CDR3 region is CASSFGTSFDNEQFF. The CDR3 DNA reads as TGCGCCAGCAGCTTTGGGACTAGTTTTGACAATGAGCAGTTCTTC.

The chain is built from TRBV6-5 and TRBJ2-5, with a possible D match to TRBD1 (6 bases). Trimming stripped 4 bases from V and 3 bases from J, with 18 bases between. This CDR3 contains 16 residues. CDR1 MNHEY and CDR2 SVGAGI come from the germline V gene. The CDR3 sequence is CASSSATGREKETQYF. As DNA, the CDR3 is TGTGCCAGCAGTTCCGCCACAGGGCGAGAAAAAGAGACCCAGTACTTC.

The rearrangement uses TRBV4-1 and TRBJ2-5; no clear D. Trimming removed 0 bases from V and 0 bases from J, with 11 bases in between. The CDR3 runs to 16 residues. In germline, CDR1 is MGHRA, CDR2 YSYEKL. The CDR3 region is CASSQDGPGYQETQYF. CDR3 nucleotide sequence: TGCGCCAGCAGCCAAGATGGTCCCGGGTACCAAGAGACCCAGTACTTC.

The chain carries TRBV10-2 and TRBJ2-7, with 9 bases lining up with TRBD1. The length of the CDR3 is 14 residues. Per the germline V gene, CDR1 is WSHSY and CDR2 is SAAADI. V was pared by 7 bases and J by 2 bases, with 6 bases of the junction left unmatched. The CDR3 coding sequence is TGCGCCAGCAAGATGGACAGGGGCCCCTACGAGCAGTACTTC. Translation: CASKMDRGPYEQYF.

This chain joins TRBV7-2 and TRBJ2-5, with D unclear. The CDR3 is 14 residues long. Germline-derived CDR1 and CDR2 are SGHTA and FQGNSA. Trimming cost V 6 bases and J 5 bases, with 16 bases left between them. This CDR3 reads CASRLGPDGETQYF. For the CDR3, the DNA is TGTGCCAGCAGGCTCGGCCCCGACGGGGAGACCCAGTACTTC.

V gene TRBV19 combines with J gene TRBJ2-1; TRBD2 aligns across 13 bases. This CDR3 is 16 amino acids long. The V and J ends lost 5 bases and 10 bases, in that order; junction bases with no gene match: 11. The germline V gene has CDR1 LNHDA and CDR2 SQIVND (reference sequence). The DNA for the CDR3 is TGTGCCAGTAGTGGGACGGGACTAGCGGGATACGGAGAGCAGTTCTTC. Its translation: CASSGTGLAGYGEQFF.

V and J are TRBV6-1 and TRBJ2-7, with D perhaps matching TRBD1 (5 bases). The CDR3 is 12 residues long. Germline V gene lookup returns CDR1 MNHNS and CDR2 SASEGT. The V gene lost 8 bases and the J gene lost 0 bases, with 8 bases spanning the gap. The CDR3 coding sequence is TGTGCCAGCGGGGCTTACTCCTACGAGCAGTACTTC. This gives the protein CASGAYSYEQYF.

The V gene is TRBV9, the J gene TRBJ2-5; D may be TRBD2 (6 bases). Germline V gene sequence: CDR1 SGDLS, CDR2 YYNGEE. This CDR3 comprises 15 residues. The germline V and J ends were trimmed by 2 bases and 4 bases, with 15 bases remaining between them. CDR3 protein: CASSVSGVGGETQYF. The CDR3 region has the DNA TGTGCCAGCAGCGTCAGTGGGGTCGGGGGAGAGACCCAGTACTTC.

The gene calls are TRBV5-6 and TRBJ2-7, with 9 bases identical to TRBD2. The germline CDR1 and CDR2 sequences are SGHDT and YYEEEE. This CDR3 is built from 14 residues. The ends lost 4 bases at V and 7 bases at J; junction bases unmatched: 9. The CDR3 bases are TGTGCCAGCAGCCGCGGGGGGGGCCAAGGGGAGCAGTACTTC. Amino acid sequence: CASSRGGGQGEQYF.

V gene TRBV5-4 combines with J gene TRBJ2-5, with TRBD2 identical over 9 bases. This CDR3 has 15 residues. The V segment lost 0 bases and the J segment 5 bases; nucleotides outside the gene matches: 5. Germline assignment: CDR1 SGHNT and CDR2 YYREEE (reference sequence). The DNA of the CDR3 is TGTGCCAGCAGCTTGGCAGGCGGGGGGGCGGAGACCCAGTACTTC. Its translation is CASSLAGGGAETQYF.

V usage is TRBV6-1 and J usage is TRBJ2-7; D is ambiguous. The CDR3 runs 14 residues. The V gene's germline CDR1 is MNHNS and CDR2 SASEGT. V was pared by 8 bases and J by 2 bases, with 16 bases between. The CDR3 loop reads CASAPDEAAYEQYF. The CDR3 coding sequence is TGTGCCAGCGCTCCTGACGAGGCAGCCTACGAGCAGTACTTC.

The chain recombines TRBV19 with TRBJ2-2; 7 bases are a match to TRBD1. Germline V gene data show CDR1 as LNHDA and CDR2 as SQIVND (reference sequence). The CDR3 runs to 13 residues. J gave up 3 bases and V 6 bases, and 1 base lay outside the gene matches. CDR3 nucleotides: TGTGCCAGTAGGACAGGGTACACCGGGGAGCTGTTTTTT. Protein: CASRTGYTGELFF.

The chain couples TRBV28 to TRBJ1-5, with D maybe TRBD1 (5 bases). The CDR3 runs to 14 residues. Trimming shortened V by 4 bases and J by 5 bases, and 12 bases separated the two germline ends. CDR1 is MDHEN and CDR2 is SYDVKM in the germline V gene. CDR3 bases: TGTGCCAGCAGTTGGGGCAGGGTTGATCAGCCCCAGCATTTT. This encodes CASSWGRVDQPQHF.

The genes are TRBV19 and TRBJ2-1; 11 nucleotides line up with TRBD2. This CDR3 spans 15 amino acids. Germline CDR1 is LNHDA and CDR2 is SQIVND (reference sequence). V lost 8 bases, J lost 0 bases, and 3 bases stayed unmatched. In nucleotides, the CDR3 is TGTGCCAGTTATAGCGGGGGGGGCTCCTACAATGAGCAGTTCTTC. Translated: CASYSGGGSYNEQFF.

V is TRBV5-1 and J is TRBJ2-7, with a possible D match to TRBD1 (6 bases). The CDR3 length is 12 residues. In germline, CDR1 is SGHRS, CDR2 YFSETQ. The ends were cut back, 3 bases at V and 5 bases at J, with 9 bases in the middle. The chain's CDR3 is CASSYGQNEQYF. The CDR3 DNA reads as TGCGCCAGCAGCTATGGACAGAACGAGCAGTACTTC.

The chain combines TRBV28 with TRBJ1-4; D gene ambiguous. Germline values: CDR1 MDHEN, CDR2 SYDVKM. The V end was cut by 8 bases, the J end by 5 bases, with 12 bases between. This CDR3 has 13 residues. CDR3 in amino acids: CASGGHKNEKLFF. The CDR3 DNA sequence: TGTGCCAGCGGAGGTCACAAAAATGAAAAACTGTTTTTT.

J is TRBJ1-4 and V is TRBV5-1; 7 nucleotides agree with TRBD1. The CDR3 has 15 residues. Germline V gene lookup returns CDR1 SGHRS and CDR2 YFSETQ. Germline trimming cut 5 bases from V and 7 bases from J; bases unmatched to any gene: 11. The CDR3 sequence: CASRQTGRRGEKLFF. As DNA, the CDR3 is TGCGCCAGCAGGCAGACAGGGAGGCGGGGTGAAAAACTGTTTTTT.

The J gene is TRBJ1-2, the V gene TRBV27, with D uncertain. This CDR3 spans 15 amino acids. V dropped 5 bases and J dropped 3 bases, with 16 bases sitting between them. Looked up from germline, CDR1 is MNHEY and CDR2 is SMNVEV (reference sequence). The CDR3 bases are TGTGCCAGCAGTCCCCGTGGAGGAGGGCACTATGGCTACACCTTC. It specifies CASSPRGGGHYGYTF.

Details on this clone: The sample carries other DNA sequences with the same CDR3. The rearrangement uses TRBV7-2 and TRBJ1-2, with 11 bases that match TRBD1. This CDR3 spans 15 amino acids. J was trimmed by 6 bases and V by 5 bases; bases with no gene match: 8. Germline CDR1 SGHTA, CDR2 FQGNSA. CDR3 residues: CASSPKGQGANGYTF. In nucleotides, the CDR3 is TGTGCCAGCAGCCCAAAAGGACAGGGGGCAAATGGCTACACCTTC.